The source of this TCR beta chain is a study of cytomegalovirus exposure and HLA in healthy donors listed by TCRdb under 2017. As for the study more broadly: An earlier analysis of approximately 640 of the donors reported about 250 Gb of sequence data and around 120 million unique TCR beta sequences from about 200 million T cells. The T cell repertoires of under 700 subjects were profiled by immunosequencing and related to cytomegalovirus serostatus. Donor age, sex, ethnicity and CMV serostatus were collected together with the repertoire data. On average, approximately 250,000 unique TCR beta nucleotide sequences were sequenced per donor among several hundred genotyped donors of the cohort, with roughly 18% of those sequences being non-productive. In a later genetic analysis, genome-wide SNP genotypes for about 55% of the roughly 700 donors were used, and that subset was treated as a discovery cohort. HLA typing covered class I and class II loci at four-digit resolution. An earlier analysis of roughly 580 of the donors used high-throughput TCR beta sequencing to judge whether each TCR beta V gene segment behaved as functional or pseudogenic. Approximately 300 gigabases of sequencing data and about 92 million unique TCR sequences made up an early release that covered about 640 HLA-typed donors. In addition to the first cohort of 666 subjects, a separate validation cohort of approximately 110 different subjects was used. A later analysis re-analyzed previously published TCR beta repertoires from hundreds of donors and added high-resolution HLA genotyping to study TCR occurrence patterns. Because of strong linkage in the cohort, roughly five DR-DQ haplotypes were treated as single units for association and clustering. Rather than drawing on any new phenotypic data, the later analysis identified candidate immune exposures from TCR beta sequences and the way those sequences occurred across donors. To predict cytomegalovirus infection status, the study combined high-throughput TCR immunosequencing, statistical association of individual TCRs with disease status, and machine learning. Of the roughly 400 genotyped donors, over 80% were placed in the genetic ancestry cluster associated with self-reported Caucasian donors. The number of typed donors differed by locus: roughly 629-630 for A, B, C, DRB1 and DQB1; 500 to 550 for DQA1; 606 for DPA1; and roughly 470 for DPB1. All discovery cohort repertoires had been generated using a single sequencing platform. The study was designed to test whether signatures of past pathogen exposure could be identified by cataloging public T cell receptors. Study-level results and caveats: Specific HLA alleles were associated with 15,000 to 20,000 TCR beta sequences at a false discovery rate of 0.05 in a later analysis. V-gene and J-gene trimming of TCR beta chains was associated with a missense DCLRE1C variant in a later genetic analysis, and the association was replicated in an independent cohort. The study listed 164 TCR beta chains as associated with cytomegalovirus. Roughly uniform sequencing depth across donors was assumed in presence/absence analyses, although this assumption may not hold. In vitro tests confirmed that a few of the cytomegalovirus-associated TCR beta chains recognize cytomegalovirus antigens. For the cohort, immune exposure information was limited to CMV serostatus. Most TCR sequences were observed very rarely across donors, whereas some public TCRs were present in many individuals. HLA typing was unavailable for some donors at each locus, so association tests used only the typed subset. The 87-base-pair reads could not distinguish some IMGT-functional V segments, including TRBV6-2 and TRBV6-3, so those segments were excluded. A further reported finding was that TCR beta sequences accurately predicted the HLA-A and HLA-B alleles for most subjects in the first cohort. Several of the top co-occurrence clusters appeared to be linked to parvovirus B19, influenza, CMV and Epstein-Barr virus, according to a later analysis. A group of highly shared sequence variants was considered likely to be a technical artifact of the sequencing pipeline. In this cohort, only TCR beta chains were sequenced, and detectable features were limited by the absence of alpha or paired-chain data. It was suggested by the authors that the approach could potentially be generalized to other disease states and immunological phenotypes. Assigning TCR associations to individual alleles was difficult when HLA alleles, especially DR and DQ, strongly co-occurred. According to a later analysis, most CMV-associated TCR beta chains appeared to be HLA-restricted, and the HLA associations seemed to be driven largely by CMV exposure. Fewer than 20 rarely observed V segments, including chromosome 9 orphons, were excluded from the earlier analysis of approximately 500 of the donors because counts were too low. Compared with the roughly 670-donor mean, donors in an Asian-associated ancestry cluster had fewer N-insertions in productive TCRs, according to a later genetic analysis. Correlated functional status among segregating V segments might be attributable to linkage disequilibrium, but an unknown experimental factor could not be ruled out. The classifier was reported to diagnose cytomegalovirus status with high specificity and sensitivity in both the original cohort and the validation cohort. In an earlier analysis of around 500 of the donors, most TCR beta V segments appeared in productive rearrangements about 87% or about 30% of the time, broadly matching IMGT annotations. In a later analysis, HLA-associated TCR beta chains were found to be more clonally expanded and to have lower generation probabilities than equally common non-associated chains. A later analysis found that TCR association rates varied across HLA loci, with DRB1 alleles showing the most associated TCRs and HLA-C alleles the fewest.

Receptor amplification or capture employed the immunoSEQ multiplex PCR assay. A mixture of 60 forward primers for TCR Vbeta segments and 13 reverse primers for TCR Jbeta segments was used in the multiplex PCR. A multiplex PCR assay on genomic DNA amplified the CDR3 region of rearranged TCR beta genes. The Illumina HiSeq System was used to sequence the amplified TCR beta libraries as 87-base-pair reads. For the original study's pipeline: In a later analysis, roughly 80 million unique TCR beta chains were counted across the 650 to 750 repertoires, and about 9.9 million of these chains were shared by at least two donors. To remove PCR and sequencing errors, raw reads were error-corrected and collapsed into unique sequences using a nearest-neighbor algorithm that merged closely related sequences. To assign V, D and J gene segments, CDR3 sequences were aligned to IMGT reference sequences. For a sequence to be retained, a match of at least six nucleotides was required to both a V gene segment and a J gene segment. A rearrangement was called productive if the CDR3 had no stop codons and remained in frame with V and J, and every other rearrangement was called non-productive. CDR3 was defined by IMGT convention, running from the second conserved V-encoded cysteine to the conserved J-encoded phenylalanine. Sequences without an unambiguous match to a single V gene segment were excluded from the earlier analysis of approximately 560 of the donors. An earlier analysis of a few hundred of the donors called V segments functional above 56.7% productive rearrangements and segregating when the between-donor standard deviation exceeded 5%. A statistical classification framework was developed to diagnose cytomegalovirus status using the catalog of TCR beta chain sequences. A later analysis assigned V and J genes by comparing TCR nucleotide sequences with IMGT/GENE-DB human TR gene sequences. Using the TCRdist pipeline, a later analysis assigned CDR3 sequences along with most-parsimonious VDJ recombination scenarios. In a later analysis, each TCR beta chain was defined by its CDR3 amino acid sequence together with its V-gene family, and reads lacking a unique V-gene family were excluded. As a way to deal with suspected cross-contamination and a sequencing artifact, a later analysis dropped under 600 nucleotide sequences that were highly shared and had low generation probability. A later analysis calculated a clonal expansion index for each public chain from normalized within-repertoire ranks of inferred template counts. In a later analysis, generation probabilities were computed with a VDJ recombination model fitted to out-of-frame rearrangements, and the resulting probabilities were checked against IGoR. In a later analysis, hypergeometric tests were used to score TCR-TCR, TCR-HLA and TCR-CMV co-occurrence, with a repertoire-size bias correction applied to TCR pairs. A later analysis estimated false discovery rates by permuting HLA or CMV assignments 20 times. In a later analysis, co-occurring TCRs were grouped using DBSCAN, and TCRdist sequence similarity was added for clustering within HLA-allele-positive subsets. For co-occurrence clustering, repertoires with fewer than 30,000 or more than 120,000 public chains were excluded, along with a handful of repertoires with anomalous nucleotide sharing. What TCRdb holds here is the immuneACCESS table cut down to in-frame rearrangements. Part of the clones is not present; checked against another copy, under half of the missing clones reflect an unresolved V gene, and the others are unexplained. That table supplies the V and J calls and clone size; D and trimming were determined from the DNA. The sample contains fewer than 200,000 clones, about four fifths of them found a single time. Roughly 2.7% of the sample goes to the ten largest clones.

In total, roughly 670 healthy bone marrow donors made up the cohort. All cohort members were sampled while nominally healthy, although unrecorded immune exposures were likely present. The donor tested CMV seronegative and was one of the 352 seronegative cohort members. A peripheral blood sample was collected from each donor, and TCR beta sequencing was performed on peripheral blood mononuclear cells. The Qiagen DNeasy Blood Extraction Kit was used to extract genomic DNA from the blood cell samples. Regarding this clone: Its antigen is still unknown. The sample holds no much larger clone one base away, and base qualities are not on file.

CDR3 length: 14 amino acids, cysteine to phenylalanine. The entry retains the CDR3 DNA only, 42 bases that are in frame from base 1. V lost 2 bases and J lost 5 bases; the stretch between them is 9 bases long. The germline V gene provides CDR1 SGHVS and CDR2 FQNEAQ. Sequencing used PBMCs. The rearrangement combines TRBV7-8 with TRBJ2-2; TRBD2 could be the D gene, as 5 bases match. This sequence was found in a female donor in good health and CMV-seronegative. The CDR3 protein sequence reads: CASSLLSGTGELFF. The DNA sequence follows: TGTGCCAGCAGCTTACTTTCGGGAACCGGGGAGCTGTTTTTT. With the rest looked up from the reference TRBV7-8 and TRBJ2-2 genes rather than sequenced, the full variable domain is GAGVSQSPRYKVAKRGQDVALRCDPISGHVSLFWYQQALGQGPEFLTYFQNEAQLDKSGLPSDRFFAERPEGSVSTLKIQRTQQEDSAVYLCASSLLSGTGELFFGEGSRLTVL.